The next 2 T cell receptor beta chains were all read from a single sample in a study of OX40 agonist ivuxolimab in advanced cancers. Sequencing used immunoSEQ multiplex PCR; TCRdb keeps in-frame clones, though not all of them. The sample includes approximately 90,000 clones, approximately 85% of them seen just once. This material consisted of CD4+ or CD8+ T cells sorted from blood, taken in a trial of the OX40 agonist ivuxolimab. The receptors were gathered from an adult with an advanced solid tumor such as melanoma, head and neck, liver or kidney cancer.

The CDR3 DNA is TGTGCCAGCAGTTACACCCACATGAGCGGGGCCAACGTCCTGACTTTC. Encoded protein: CASSYTHMSGANVLTF. The chain couples TRBV6-5 to TRBJ2-6, with D unclear. The CDR3 extends over 16 amino acids. The germline gives CDR1 MNHEY, CDR2 SVGAGI. The V end was cut by 2 bases, the J end by 4 bases, with 12 bases between.

V is TRBV7-3 and J is TRBJ2-7, with 8 bases fitting TRBD1. This CDR3 has 15 residues. V lost 5 bases and J lost 6; bases outside the gene matches: 12. The germline V gene has CDR1 SGHTA and CDR2 FQGTGA. The CDR3 protein is CASSPGTGWMSEQYF. CDR3 coding DNA: TGTGCCAGCAGCCCCGGGACAGGTTGGATGAGCGAGCAGTACTTC.